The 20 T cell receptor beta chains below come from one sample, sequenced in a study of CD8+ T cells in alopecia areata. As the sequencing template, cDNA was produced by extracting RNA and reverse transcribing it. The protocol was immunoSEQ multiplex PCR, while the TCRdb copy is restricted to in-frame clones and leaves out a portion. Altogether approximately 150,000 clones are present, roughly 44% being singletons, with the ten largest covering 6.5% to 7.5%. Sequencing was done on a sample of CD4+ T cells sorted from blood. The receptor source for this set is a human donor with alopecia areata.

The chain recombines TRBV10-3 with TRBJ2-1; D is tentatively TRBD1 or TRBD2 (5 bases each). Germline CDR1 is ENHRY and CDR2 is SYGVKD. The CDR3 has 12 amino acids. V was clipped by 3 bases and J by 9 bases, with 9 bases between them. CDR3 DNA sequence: TGTGCCATCAGTGACCCGGGGCGTGAGCAGTTCTTC. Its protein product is CAISDPGREQFF.

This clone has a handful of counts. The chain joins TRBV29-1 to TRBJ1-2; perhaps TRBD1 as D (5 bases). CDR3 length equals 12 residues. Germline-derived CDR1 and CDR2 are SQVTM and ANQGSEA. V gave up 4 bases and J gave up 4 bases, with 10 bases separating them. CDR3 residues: CSVAGTLYGYTF. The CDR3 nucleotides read TGCAGCGTTGCCGGGACCCTCTATGGCTACACCTTC.

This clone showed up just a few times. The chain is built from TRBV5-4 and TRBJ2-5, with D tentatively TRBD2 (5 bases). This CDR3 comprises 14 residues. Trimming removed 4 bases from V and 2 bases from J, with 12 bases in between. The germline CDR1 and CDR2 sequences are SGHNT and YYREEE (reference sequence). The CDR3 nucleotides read TGTGCCAGCAGCACCCGGACTGGGCAAGAGACCCAGTACTTC. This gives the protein CASSTRTGQETQYF.

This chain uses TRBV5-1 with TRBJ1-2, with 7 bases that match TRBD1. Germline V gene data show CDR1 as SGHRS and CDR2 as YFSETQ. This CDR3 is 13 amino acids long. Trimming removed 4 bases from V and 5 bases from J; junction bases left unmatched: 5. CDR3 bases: TGCGCCAGCAGCACCGGACAGGTGTATGGCTACACCTTC. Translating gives CASSTGQVYGYTF.

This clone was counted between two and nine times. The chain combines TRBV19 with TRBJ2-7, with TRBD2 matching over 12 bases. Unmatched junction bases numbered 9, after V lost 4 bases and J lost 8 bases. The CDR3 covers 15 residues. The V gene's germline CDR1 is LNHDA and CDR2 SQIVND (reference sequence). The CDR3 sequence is CASSTGTSGLGKQYF. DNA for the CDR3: TGTGCCAGTAGTACCGGGACTAGCGGGCTTGGAAAGCAGTACTTC.

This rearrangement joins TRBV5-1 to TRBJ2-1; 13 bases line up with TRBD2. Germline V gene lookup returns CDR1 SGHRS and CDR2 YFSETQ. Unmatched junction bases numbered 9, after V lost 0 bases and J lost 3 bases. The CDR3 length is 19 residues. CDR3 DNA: TGCGCCAGCAGCTTGGGACTAGCGGGAGGCGGAAGAGGCTACAATGAGCAGTTCTTC. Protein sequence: CASSLGLAGGGRGYNEQFF.

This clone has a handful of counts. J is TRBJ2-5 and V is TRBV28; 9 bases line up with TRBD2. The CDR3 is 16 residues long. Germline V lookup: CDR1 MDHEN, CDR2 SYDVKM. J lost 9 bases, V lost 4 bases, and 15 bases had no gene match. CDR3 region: CASSSYSLAGRGSQYF. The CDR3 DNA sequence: TGTGCCAGCAGTTCCTACTCCCTAGCGGGAAGAGGGTCCCAGTACTTC.

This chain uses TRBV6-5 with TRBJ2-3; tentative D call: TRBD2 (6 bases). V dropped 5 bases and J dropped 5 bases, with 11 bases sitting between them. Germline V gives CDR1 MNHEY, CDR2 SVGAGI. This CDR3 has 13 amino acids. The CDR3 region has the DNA TGTGCCAGCAGTCCGGGAGTGAAAGATACGCAGTATTTT. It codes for CASSPGVKDTQYF.

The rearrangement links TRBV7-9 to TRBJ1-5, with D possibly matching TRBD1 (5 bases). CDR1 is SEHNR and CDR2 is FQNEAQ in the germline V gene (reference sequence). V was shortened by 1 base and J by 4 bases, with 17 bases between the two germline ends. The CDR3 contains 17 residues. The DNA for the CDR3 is TGTGCCAGCAGCTTAGGGTCGGCCAGGGTTATGAATCAGCCCCAGCATTTT. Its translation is CASSLGSARVMNQPQHF.

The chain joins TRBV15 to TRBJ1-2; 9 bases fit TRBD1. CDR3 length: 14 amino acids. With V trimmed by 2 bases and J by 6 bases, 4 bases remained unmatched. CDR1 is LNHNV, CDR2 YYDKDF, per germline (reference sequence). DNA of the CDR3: TGTGCCACCAGCAGAACCGGGACAGGGAATGGCTACACCTTC. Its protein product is CATSRTGTGNGYTF.

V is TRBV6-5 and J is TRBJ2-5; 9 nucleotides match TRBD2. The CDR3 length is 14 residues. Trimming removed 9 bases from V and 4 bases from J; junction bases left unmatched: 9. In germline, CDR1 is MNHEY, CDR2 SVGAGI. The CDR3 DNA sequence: TGTGCCAGTAGACTTAGCGGGAGACCAGAGACCCAGTACTTC. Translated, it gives CASRLSGRPETQYF.

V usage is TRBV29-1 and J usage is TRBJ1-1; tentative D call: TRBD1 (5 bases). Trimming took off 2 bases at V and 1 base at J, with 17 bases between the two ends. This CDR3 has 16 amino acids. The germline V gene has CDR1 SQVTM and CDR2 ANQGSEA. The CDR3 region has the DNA TGCAGCGTTGAAATCGTGCGGGGACGCCCGAACACTGAAGCTTTCTTT. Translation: CSVEIVRGRPNTEAFF.

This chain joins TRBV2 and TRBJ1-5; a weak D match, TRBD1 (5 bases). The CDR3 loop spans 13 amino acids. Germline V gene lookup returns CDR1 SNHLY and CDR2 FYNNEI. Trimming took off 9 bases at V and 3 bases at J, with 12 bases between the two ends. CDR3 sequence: CASDRDSNQPQHF. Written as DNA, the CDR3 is TGTGCCAGTGACCGGGACTCCAATCAGCCCCAGCATTTT. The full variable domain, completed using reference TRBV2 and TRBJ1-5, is EPEVTQTPSHQVTQMGQEVILRCVPISNHLYFYWYRQILGQKVEFLVSFYNNEISEKSEIFDDQFSVERPDGSNFTLKIRSTKLEDSAMYFCASDRDSNQPQHFGDGTRLSIL.

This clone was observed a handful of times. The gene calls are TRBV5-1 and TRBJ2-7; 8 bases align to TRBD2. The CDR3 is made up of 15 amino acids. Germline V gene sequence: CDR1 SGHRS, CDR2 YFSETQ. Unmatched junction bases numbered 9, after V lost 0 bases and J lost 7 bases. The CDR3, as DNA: TGCGCCAGCAGCTTGGGCCCGGGAGGGCCAGGAGAGCAGTACTTC. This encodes CASSLGPGGPGEQYF.

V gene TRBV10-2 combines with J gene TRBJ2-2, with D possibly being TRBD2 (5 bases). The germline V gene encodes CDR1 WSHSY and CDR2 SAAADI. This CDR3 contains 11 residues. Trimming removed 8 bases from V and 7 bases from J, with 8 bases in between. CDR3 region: CASAGGGELFF. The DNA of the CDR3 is TGCGCCAGCGCGGGCGGCGGGGAGCTGTTTTTT.

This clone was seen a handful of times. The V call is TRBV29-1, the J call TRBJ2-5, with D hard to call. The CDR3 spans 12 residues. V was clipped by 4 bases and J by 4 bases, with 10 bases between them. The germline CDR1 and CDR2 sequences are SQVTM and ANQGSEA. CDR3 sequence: CSVVRRRETQYF. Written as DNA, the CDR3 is TGCAGCGTTGTAAGGCGTCGAGAGACCCAGTACTTC.

CDR3 region: CASRPPGQRQFF. The CDR3 DNA reads TGTGCCAGCAGACCTCCGGGACAGAGGCAGTTCTTC. This chain connects TRBV27 to TRBJ2-1; 7 bases map to TRBD1. Germline assignment: CDR1 MNHEY and CDR2 SMNVEV (reference sequence). V was pared by 6 bases and J by 12 bases, with 8 bases of the junction left unmatched. There are 12 residues in the CDR3.

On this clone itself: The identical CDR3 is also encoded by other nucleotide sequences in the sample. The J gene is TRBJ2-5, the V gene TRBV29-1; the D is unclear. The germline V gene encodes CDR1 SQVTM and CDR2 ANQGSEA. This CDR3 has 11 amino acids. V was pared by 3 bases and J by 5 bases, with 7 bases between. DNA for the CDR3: TGCAGCGTTGAGCTAGGGGAGACCCAGTACTTC. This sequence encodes CSVELGETQYF.

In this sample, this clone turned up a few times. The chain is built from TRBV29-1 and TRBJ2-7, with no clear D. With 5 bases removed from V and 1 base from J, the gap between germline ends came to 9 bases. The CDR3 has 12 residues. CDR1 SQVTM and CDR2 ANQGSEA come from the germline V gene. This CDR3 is CSVSIGSYEQYF. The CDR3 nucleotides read TGCAGCGTTAGCATCGGATCCTACGAGCAGTACTTC.

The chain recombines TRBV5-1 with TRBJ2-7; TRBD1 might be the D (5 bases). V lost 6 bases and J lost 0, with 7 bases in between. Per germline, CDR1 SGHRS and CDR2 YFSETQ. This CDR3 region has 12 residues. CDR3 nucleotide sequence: TGCGCCAGCACCAGGGACTCCTACGAGCAGTACTTC. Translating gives CASTRDSYEQYF.